Detailed here is one TCR beta chain. This clone was observed a handful of times. Its antigen specificity is not known. The sample holds no much larger clone one base away, and base qualities are not on file. In total, just over 650 healthy bone marrow donors made up the cohort. Cohort members were all nominally healthy when sampled, although unrecorded immune exposures were likely present. The donor was CMV seronegative and belonged to the group of roughly 330 seronegative cohort members. A peripheral blood sample was collected from each donor, and TCR beta sequencing was performed on peripheral blood mononuclear cells. Genomic DNA extraction from the blood cell samples was performed with the Qiagen DNeasy Blood Extraction Kit. Library creation used the immunoSEQ multiplex PCR assay. For the multiplex PCR, a mixture combining 60 forward primers for TCR Vbeta segments and 13 reverse primers for TCR Jbeta segments was used. Amplification of the CDR3 region of rearranged TCR beta genes was performed with a multiplex PCR assay on genomic DNA. Amplified TCR beta libraries were sequenced as 87-base-pair reads on the Illumina HiSeq System. In the source study's methods: A later analysis tallied tens of millions of unique TCR beta chains across the approximately 670 repertoires, and approximately 12 million of those chains were shared by two or more donors. Raw reads were error-corrected and collapsed into unique sequences with a nearest-neighbor algorithm that merged closely related sequences to remove PCR and sequencing errors. Alignment of CDR3 sequences to IMGT reference sequences was used to assign V, D and J gene segments. For a sequence to be retained, a match of at least six nucleotides was required to both a V gene segment and a J gene segment. A rearrangement counted as productive if the CDR3 had no stop codons and remained in frame with V and J, and every other rearrangement counted as non-productive. Following IMGT convention, CDR3 was defined as the stretch from the second conserved V-encoded cysteine to the conserved J-encoded phenylalanine. In an earlier analysis of more than 550 of the donors, sequences lacking an unambiguous match to a single V gene segment were excluded. An earlier analysis of about 600 of the donors called V segments functional above 56.7% productive rearrangements and segregating when the between-donor standard deviation exceeded 5%. A statistical classification framework was built for diagnosing cytomegalovirus status from the catalog of TCR beta chain sequences. V and J gene assignment, in a later analysis, came from comparing TCR nucleotide sequences with IMGT/GENE-DB human TR gene sequences. A later analysis assigned CDR3 sequences and most-parsimonious VDJ recombination scenarios with the TCRdist pipeline. In a later analysis, each TCR beta chain was defined by its CDR3 amino acid sequence together with its V-gene family, and reads lacking a unique V-gene family were excluded. To address suspected cross-contamination and a sequencing artifact, a later analysis removed several hundred highly shared, low-generation-probability nucleotide sequences. In a later analysis, a clonal expansion index for each public chain was calculated from normalized within-repertoire ranks of inferred template counts. In a later analysis, generation probabilities were computed with a VDJ recombination model fitted to out-of-frame rearrangements, and the resulting probabilities were checked against IGoR. In a later analysis, hypergeometric tests were used to score TCR-TCR, TCR-HLA and TCR-CMV co-occurrence, with a repertoire-size bias correction applied to TCR pairs. False discovery rates were estimated in a later analysis by permuting HLA or CMV assignments 20 times. In a later analysis, co-occurring TCRs were grouped using DBSCAN, and TCRdist sequence similarity was added for clustering within HLA-allele-positive subsets. Co-occurrence clustering excluded repertoires with fewer than 30,000 or more than 120,000 public chains, plus five with anomalous nucleotide sharing. In TCRdb, the immuneACCESS table is reduced to in-frame sequences with V and J assigned. These tables do not hold every clone; where another copy was compared, an unresolved V gene accounts for under half, and the others remain unexplained. D and trimming come from the DNA, and the V and J calls and clone size come from that table. The sample table lists 130,000 or so clones, 70% to 85% of them with a count of one. The top ten hold around 1.9% of the sample.

From the germline V gene (reference sequence), CDR1 is LNHDA and CDR2 is SQIVND. The germline V and J ends show losses of 6 bases and 11 bases respectively, and no gene match explains 8 bases of the junction. The CDR3 sequence holds 12 residues, the cysteine and phenylalanine included. Here the CDR3 DNA is all that survives: 36 bases in frame from base 1. This sample is part of a study of cytomegalovirus exposure and HLA in healthy donors (dated by TCRdb to the late 2010s). Study-level background: An earlier analysis of approximately 600 of the donors reported 250 to 300 Gb of sequence data and about 100 million unique TCR beta sequences from 150 million to 200 million T cells. Roughly 300 gigabases of sequencing data and approximately 85 million unique TCR sequences were included in an early release covering about 700 HLA-typed donors. Of the approximately 400 genotyped donors, around 81% fell in the genetic ancestry cluster associated with self-reported Caucasian donors. The study was designed to test whether signatures of past pathogen exposure could be identified by cataloging public T cell receptors. The T cell repertoires of 670 or so subjects were profiled by immunosequencing and related to cytomegalovirus serostatus. A separate validation cohort of roughly 110 different subjects was used in addition to the approximately 640-subject first cohort. The study combined high-throughput TCR immunosequencing, statistical association of individual TCRs with disease status, and machine learning to predict cytomegalovirus infection status. A later analysis re-examined previously published TCR beta repertoires from 500 to 700 donors and added high-resolution HLA genotyping to investigate patterns of TCR occurrence. Rather than using new phenotypic data, the later analysis identified candidate immune exposures from TCR beta sequences and from how often those sequences occurred across donors. To decide whether each TCR beta V gene segment behaved as functional or pseudogenic, an earlier analysis of several hundred of the donors relied on high-throughput TCR beta sequencing. Donor age, sex, ethnicity and CMV serostatus were compiled alongside the repertoire data. In a later genetic analysis, genome-wide SNP genotypes for 398 of the 666 donors were used, and that subset was treated as a discovery cohort. Every discovery cohort repertoire had been produced on one sequencing platform. HLA typing covered class I and class II loci at four-digit resolution. Typing coverage differed by locus: A, B, C, DRB1 and DQB1 were typed in roughly 620-640 donors, DQA1 in about 510, DPA1 in 600 to 610, and DPB1 in around 440. Because of strong linkage in the cohort, five DR-DQ haplotypes were treated as single units for association and clustering. On average, around 240,000 unique TCR beta nucleotide sequences were sequenced per donor among some 430 genotyped donors of the cohort, with approximately 18% of those sequences being non-productive.

On the study overall, not on this receptor specifically: In a later analysis, most CMV-associated TCR beta chains were found to appear HLA-restricted, with HLA associations seemingly driven largely by CMV exposure. A few of the identified cytomegalovirus-associated TCR beta chains were confirmed in vitro to be specific for cytomegalovirus antigens. The study gave a list of 150 to 200 TCR beta chains associated with cytomegalovirus. Because HLA typing was missing for some donors at each locus, association tests included only the typed subset. The classifier was reported to diagnose cytomegalovirus status with high specificity and sensitivity in both the original cohort and the validation cohort. In a later analysis, TCR association rates were found to vary across HLA loci, with the most associated TCRs seen for DRB1 alleles and the fewest for HLA-C alleles. Sequencing depth was assumed to be roughly uniform across donors in the presence/absence analyses, though that assumption may not hold. In this cohort, only TCR beta chains were sequenced, and detectable features were limited by the absence of alpha or paired-chain data. The sequencing pipeline was judged likely to have produced a cluster of highly shared sequence variants as a technical artifact. Because counts were too low, around 18 rarely observed V segments, including chromosome 9 orphons, were left out of the earlier analysis of 587 of the donors. In an earlier analysis of roughly 560 of the donors, most TCR beta V segments were observed in productive rearrangements about 90% or about 30% of the time, broadly matching IMGT annotations. A later analysis associated about 18,000 TCR beta sequences with specific HLA alleles at a false discovery rate of 0.05. Several of the top co-occurrence clusters appeared to be linked to parvovirus B19, influenza, CMV and Epstein-Barr virus, according to a later analysis. A further reported finding was that TCR beta sequences accurately predicted the HLA-A and HLA-B alleles for most subjects in the first cohort. Correlated functional status among segregating V segments might be attributable to linkage disequilibrium, but an unknown experimental factor could not be ruled out. An association between a missense DCLRE1C variant and V-gene and J-gene trimming of TCR beta chains was found in a later genetic analysis and replicated in an independent cohort. CMV serostatus was the only immune exposure information available for the cohort. A later analysis found that HLA-associated TCR beta chains were more clonally expanded and had lower generation probabilities than equally common non-associated chains. Strong co-occurrence of HLA alleles, especially DR and DQ, made assigning TCR associations to individual alleles difficult. A later genetic analysis reported fewer N-insertions in productive TCRs among donors in an Asian-associated ancestry cluster than the approximately 670-donor mean. While some public TCRs were present in many individuals, most TCR sequences turned up only very rarely across donors. The 87-base-pair reads could not distinguish some IMGT-functional V segments, including TRBV6-2 and TRBV6-3, so those segments were excluded. It was suggested by the authors that the approach could potentially be generalized to other disease states and immunological phenotypes.

The sample taken for sequencing was PBMCs. This receptor chain uses TRBV19 and TRBJ1-2, with TRBD1 matching 8 junction bases. The sequence was collected from a woman in her forties in good health and CMV-seronegative. The DNA sequence follows: TGTGCCAGTAGGGGGACAGGAATGCGGTACACCTTC. It translates as CASRGTGMRYTF.